There are many counts of the clone carrying this TCR beta chain. The entry originates in a study of CD8 T cells in ankylosing spondylitis. A single record per CDR3 protein comes from TCRdb applying MiXCR to the 5' RACE reads. Found here are around 40,000 distinct CDR3 sequences, less than 3.5% of them singletons; the top ten hold under 6%. Looked up from germline, CDR1 is SGDLS and CDR2 is YYNGEE. The V and J ends lost 3 bases and 3 bases, in that order; junction bases with no gene match: 11. CDR3 length: 18 residues. Sequencing used blood, either unsorted or a sorted T cell fraction (not recorded which). This chain links TRBV9 with TRBJ2-2; 10 bases line up with TRBD1. The sequence was collected from a male donor with ankylosing spondylitis or in good health (not recorded which). The CDR3 region has the DNA TGTGCCAGCAGCGCTCCTCCGGGACAGGGGTATCACACCGGGGAGCTGTTTTTT. Protein sequence: CASSAPPGQGYHTGELFF.